Shown below are 14 T cell receptor beta chains from a single sample sequenced in a study of T cell changes during pregnancy in multiple sclerosis. Measured with immunoSEQ multiplex PCR; TCRdb has only the in-frame clones, and not every one. The sample has 85,000 to 110,000 clones, roughly 93% seen once. This material consisted of peripheral blood, taken after pregnancy. The receptors were gathered from a female donor with multiple sclerosis, enrolled in a pregnancy study.

This rearrangement joins TRBV6-1 to TRBJ2-7; D unresolved. The CDR3 sequence is 12 residues long. From germline, CDR1 is MNHNS and CDR2 SASEGT. Between the trimmed V and J ends, which lost 6 bases and 4 bases, there was a span of 10 bases. CDR3 sequence reads: CASSRIEYEQYF. In DNA form, the CDR3 reads TGTGCCAGCAGCAGGATCGAATACGAGCAGTACTTC.

The rearrangement links TRBV5-1 to TRBJ1-1, with D possibly matching TRBD1 (5 bases). CDR1 is SGHRS, CDR2 YFSETQ, per germline. Trimming removed 0 bases from V and 5 bases from J, with 14 bases in between. CDR3 size: 15 residues. The CDR3 DNA sequence: TGCGCCAGCAGCTTGGGGAGGGGCGGAGGTACTGAAGCTTTCTTT. As protein: CASSLGRGGGTEAFF.

The rearrangement uses TRBV14 and TRBJ1-6, with 8 bases matching TRBD1. The CDR3 loop spans 16 amino acids. The V gene end was trimmed by 3 bases and the J gene end by 8 bases; junction bases not matched to a gene: 9. CDR1 and CDR2 from the germline V gene are SGHDN and FVKESK. The CDR3 DNA reads as TGTGCCAGCAGCCAGGACAGGGTCTTCAGTTATTCACCCCTCCACTTT. Encoded protein: CASSQDRVFSYSPLHF.

The chain joins TRBV7-2 to TRBJ2-7; D may be TRBD2 (6 bases). V gave up 3 bases and J gave up 3 bases, with 12 bases separating them. The CDR3 extends over 14 amino acids. Germline CDR1 is SGHTA and CDR2 is FQGNSA. The CDR3 DNA is TGTGCCAGCAGCTTGGGGGGTCCCAGCTACGAGCAGTACTTC. Protein: CASSLGGPSYEQYF.

This clone was counted once. The chain joins TRBV27 to TRBJ1-1, with TRBD1 as a possible D gene (5 bases). Looked up from germline, CDR1 is MNHEY and CDR2 is SMNVEV (reference sequence). The CDR3 has 13 residues. V lost 6 bases to trimming and J lost 8 bases, with 16 bases between them. The CDR3 is CASSFRGRSEAFF. DNA of the CDR3: TGTGCCAGCAGCTTTAGGGGCAGGTCGGAAGCTTTCTTT.

In DNA form, the CDR3 reads TGTGCCAGCAGCTTAGAGTCTAGCGGGGGGAAGACCCAGTACTTC. Translating it yields CASSLESSGGKTQYF. The V and J genes are TRBV7-8 and TRBJ2-5; 11 bases are shared with TRBD2. CDR3 size: 15 residues. Unmatched junction bases numbered 4, after V lost 1 base and J lost 6 bases. Germline CDR1 SGHVS, CDR2 FQNEAQ.

The V call is TRBV27, the J call TRBJ2-1, with D unresolved. CDR3 length equals 13 residues. V gave up 9 bases and J gave up 0 bases, with 9 bases separating them. Germline CDR1 reads MNHEY; CDR2 reads SMNVEV (reference sequence). CDR3 bases: TGTGCCAGTTTCGCGAGCTCCTACAATGAGCAGTTCTTC. This encodes CASFASSYNEQFF.

This clone appeared once. The chain links TRBV7-2 to TRBJ2-7, with 13 bases that match TRBD2. The CDR3 covers 16 residues. The J segment lost 4 bases and the V segment lost 4 bases, leaving 7 bases of the junction unmatched. Germline CDR1 is SGHTA and CDR2 is FQGNSA. The CDR3 DNA reads as TGTGCCAGCAGCTCCCGACTAGCGGGGGGATTATACGAGCAGTACTTC. This codes for CASSSRLAGGLYEQYF.

The rearrangement links TRBV6-5 to TRBJ2-5, with D maybe TRBD1 (5 bases). CDR1 and CDR2 from the germline V gene are MNHEY and SVGAGI. This CDR3 comprises 16 residues. Trimming removed 2 bases from V and 3 bases from J, with 16 bases in between. The CDR3 reads CASSYALPGAKETQYF. CDR3 sequence (DNA): TGTGCCAGCAGTTACGCGCTTCCTGGGGCCAAAGAGACCCAGTACTTC.

The chain employs TRBV5-1 and TRBJ1-2; no firm D call. CDR1 and CDR2 (germline): SGHRS, YFSETQ. V lost 5 bases to trimming and J lost 4 bases, with 9 bases between them. The CDR3 contains 12 residues. The CDR3 spells CASRRGSYGYTF. CDR3 bases: TGCGCCAGCAGAAGAGGGAGCTATGGCTACACCTTC. Combining the CDR3 with reference TRBV5-1 and TRBJ1-2 gives the whole variable domain KAGVTQTPRYLIKTRGQQVTLSCSPISGHRSVSWYQQTPGQGLQFLFEYFSETQRNKGNFPGRFSGRQFSNSRSEMNVSTLELGDSALYLCASRRGSYGYTFGSGTRLTVV.

This chain connects TRBV4-1 to TRBJ1-2; TRBD1 matches 7 bases. V was clipped by 0 bases and J by 7 bases; unmatched bases: 8. Germline CDR1 and CDR2: MGHRA and YSYEKL. The CDR3 totals 15 residues. The CDR3 here is CASSQDRQGGGGYTF. CDR3 nucleotide sequence: TGCGCCAGCAGCCAAGATCGGCAAGGGGGCGGTGGCTACACCTTC.

V and J are TRBV2 and TRBJ2-7; possibly TRBD2 for D (6 bases). Germline loops: CDR1 SNHLY, CDR2 FYNNEI. Trimming pared 8 bases from V and 5 bases from J, leaving 13 bases between. The CDR3 totals 12 residues. The CDR3 nucleotides are TGTGCCAGCGGAAGGAGGGCCAACGAGCAGTACTTC. Its translation: CASGRRANEQYF. Combining the CDR3 with reference TRBV2 and TRBJ2-7 gives the whole variable domain EPEVTQTPSHQVTQMGQEVILRCVPISNHLYFYWYRQILGQKVEFLVSFYNNEISEKSEIFDDQFSVERPDGSNFTLKIRSTKLEDSAMYFCASGRRANEQYFGPGTRLTVT.

The rearrangement links TRBV2 to TRBJ2-1; 7 bases are shared with TRBD2. Germline CDR1 reads SNHLY; CDR2 reads FYNNEI. This CDR3 region has 16 residues. Unmatched junction bases numbered 8, after V lost 3 bases and J lost 3 bases. CDR3 sequence (DNA): TGTGCCAGCAGTGAGGAGGGGAGGGTGAGCTACAATGAGCAGTTCTTC. Translating gives CASSEEGRVSYNEQFF.

The V and J genes are TRBV4-1 and TRBJ2-3; D possibly corresponds to TRBD2 (7 bases). The CDR3 length is 16 residues. Looked up from germline, CDR1 is MGHRA and CDR2 is YSYEKL. V was trimmed by 4 bases and J by 5 bases, leaving 19 bases between them. This CDR3 is CASSPLGRGGGDTQYF. The CDR3 nucleotides read TGCGCCAGCAGCCCACTGGGACGGGGAGGGGGAGATACGCAGTATTTT.